The clone carrying this TCR beta chain was seen a few times. The antigen remains unidentified. This entry comes from a study of CD8 T cells in ankylosing spondylitis. TCRdb called the 5' RACE reads again in MiXCR, with one record for every CDR3 protein. The table records tens of thousands of distinct CDR3 sequences, 27% of them present only once. Study-wide findings and caveats: A subset of motif variants has previously been described in the synovial fluid and blood of reactive arthritis. Typical of ankylosing spondylitis blood, it appeared, was a TCR beta motif of fewer than ten highly homologous variants. Disease-associated clones were reportedly significantly overrepresented in matched ankylosing spondylitis synovial fluid.

Germline CDR1 SGHRS, CDR2 YFSETQ. V was trimmed by 3 bases and J by 5 bases, leaving 11 bases between them. The CDR3 consists of 14 residues. This receptor was identified in a male donor with ankylosing spondylitis or in good health (not recorded which). The V and J genes are TRBV5-1 and TRBJ2-2; D might be TRBD1 (6 bases). The sample comprised blood, either unsorted or a sorted T cell fraction (not recorded which). In nucleotides, the CDR3 is TGCGCCAGCAGCTATGGAGGACAGACCGGGGAGCTGTTTTTT. It translates to CASSYGGQTGELFF.